A selection of T cell receptor beta chains follows, all from one sample in a study of blood T cell repertoires in COVID-19. Libraries were prepared by immunoSEQ multiplex PCR; TCRdb keeps only in-frame clonotypes and omits some of them. The sample lists 25,000 to 30,000 clones, approximately 90% seen once, with 5.9% in the top ten. The specimen sequenced was peripheral blood. The receptors were gathered from a human donor in a cohort sampled during active COVID-19. The CDR3 runs from the conserved cysteine through the conserved F or W. Each record gives: CDR3 DNA, CDR3 protein, J gene, D gene, V gene, clone size. The D gene is left open where the match is weak. Clone sizes are given selectively: once, few, many, or a class where the clone is expanded.

TGTGCCAGCAGTTTACAGAGGACAGGGAAGTACGAGCAGTACTTC CASSLQRTGKYEQYF TRBJ2-7 TRBD1 TRBV28 NA
TGTGCCAGCAGTTTGGGGCCAGGGGCACAAGATACGCAGTATTTT CASSLGPGAQDTQYF TRBJ2-3 NA TRBV27 NA
TGTGCCAGCAGCAGCCGGGACAAGAACACTGAAGCTTTCTTT CASSSRDKNTEAFF TRBJ1-1 NA TRBV28 NA
TGTGCCAGCAGCCTTCCCCCGCCGTCAGAGGAATTCTTC CASSLPPPSEEFF TRBJ2-1 NA TRBV11-2 NA
TGTGCCAGCAGTTTCTCCAGGGGTGGGGAGACCCAGTACTTC CASSFSRGGETQYF TRBJ2-5 NA TRBV27 NA
TGCGCCAGCAGGGCGGGGGGGTCAGATACGCAGTATTTT CASRAGGSDTQYF TRBJ2-3 TRBD2 TRBV10-2 NA
TGTGCCAGCACGGGGGGCACGAACACCGGGGAGCTGTTTTTT CASTGGTNTGELFF TRBJ2-2 NA TRBV9 NA
TGTGCCAGCAGTGCTGAGACAGATTCACCCCTCCACTTT CASSAETDSPLHF TRBJ1-6 NA TRBV27 NA
TGTGCCAGCAGCTTGCGGAGCAGGGGTGGAAACATTCAGTACTTC CASSLRSRGGNIQYF TRBJ2-4 NA TRBV11-2 NA
TGTGCCACCAGTGACCCCCTCCCTGGGGGGTCTAACACAGATACGCAGTATTTT CATSDPLPGGSNTDTQYF TRBJ2-3 NA TRBV24-1 NA
TGCAGTGCTAGGGAGTCAGATACGCAGTATTTT CSARESDTQYF TRBJ2-3 NA TRBV20-1 NA
TGTGCCTGGAGTCGCGGACTAGACAAAGAGACCCAGTACTTC CAWSRGLDKETQYF TRBJ2-5 TRBD2 TRBV30 NA
TGTGCCAGCGGAACGACAGGGGGATCTTCACCCCTCCACTTT CASGTTGGSSPLHF TRBJ1-6 TRBD1 TRBV7-2 NA
TGTGCCAGCAGCTTACGAACGGGGGGTGCCAAAAACATTCAGTACTTC CASSLRTGGAKNIQYF TRBJ2-4 TRBD2 TRBV7-9 NA
TGCAGCGTTGAAGACCAGACAGGGGGCCCGGGGTGGGAGACCCAGTACTTC CSVEDQTGGPGWETQYF TRBJ2-5 TRBD1 TRBV29-1 NA
TGCGCCAGCAGTGAGCCCGGACTCCCCGAGCAGTTCTTC CASSEPGLPEQFF TRBJ2-1 NA TRBV10-1 NA
TGTGCCAGCAGCCCCAACAGGGTTTTAGCCTACGAGCAGTACTTC CASSPNRVLAYEQYF TRBJ2-7 NA TRBV7-2 NA
TGCAGCGTGGGGGCGCAGGCAAACACTGAAGCTTTCTTT CSVGAQANTEAFF TRBJ1-1 NA TRBV29-1 once
TGTGCCAGCAGCGGAGGGCCCAATGAGCAGTTCTTC CASSGGPNEQFF TRBJ2-1 NA TRBV9 NA
TGTGCCAGCAGCTCCTACCACACTAATGAAAAACTGTTTTTT CASSSYHTNEKLFF TRBJ1-4 NA TRBV7-8 NA
TGTGCCAGCAGCCCCCCCGGGGGGGAAGGGACGAGTGGCTACACCTTC CASSPPGGEGTSGYTF TRBJ1-2 NA TRBV2 NA
TGTGCCAGCAGCAAAGCCACTAGCGGGGACCCGATGGAAGAGACCCAGTACTTC CASSKATSGDPMEETQYF TRBJ2-5 NA TRBV21-1 NA
TGTGCCAGCAGCCCCGGGACTAGCGGAGGGGCTCAAGAGACCCAGTACTTC CASSPGTSGGAQETQYF TRBJ2-5 TRBD2 TRBV5-4 NA
TGTGCCACCAGTGCTCCCGGGTGGGTGGAAGGGCAGTTCTTC CATSAPGWVEGQFF TRBJ2-1 NA TRBV24-1 once
TGTGCCAGCAGCTTGCCCTCACAGCGGAGCGACACAGATACGCAGTATTTT CASSLPSQRSDTDTQYF TRBJ2-3 NA TRBV5-4 NA
TGTGCCAGCAGCCCAGGCGGGGGGGCCGCGACAGATACGCAGTATTTT CASSPGGGAATDTQYF TRBJ2-3 TRBD2 TRBV5-4 NA
TGTGCCATCAGTGACTACAGGGGGAACACTGAAGCTTTCTTT CAISDYRGNTEAFF TRBJ1-1 TRBD1 TRBV10-3 NA
TGTGCCTGGAGTCCCCCGGACAGGGCTGGAAACACCATATATTTT CAWSPPDRAGNTIYF TRBJ1-3 TRBD1 TRBV30 NA
TGTGCCAGCAGCTCGGAAGAGCGGGGGCCTACAGATACGCAGTATTTT CASSSEERGPTDTQYF TRBJ2-3 TRBD2 TRBV7-9 NA
TGTGCCAGCAGTTTAGCCAGACAGGGTACGGTGAACGAGCAGTACTTC CASSLARQGTVNEQYF TRBJ2-7 TRBD1 TRBV27 NA
TGTGCCAGCGGACACAGGGGGGGTGGGGATACGCAGTATTTT CASGHRGGGDTQYF TRBJ2-3 NA TRBV27 NA
TGCGCCAGCAGCTTGGCAACCACGGGCACTGAAGCTTTCTTT CASSLATTGTEAFF TRBJ1-1 NA TRBV5-1 NA